This T cell receptor (beta chain) was recovered during a study of CD8 T cells in ankylosing spondylitis. General study points: For ankylosing spondylitis blood, a TCR beta motif of seven to nine highly homologous variants appeared characteristic.

This clonotype was observed a handful of times. The antigen remains unidentified. TCRdb fed the 5' RACE reads into MiXCR, producing one record per CDR3 protein. The repertoire holds tens of thousands of distinct CDR3 sequences, 9% seen once, with over 25% in the top ten. The junction had 14 bases not matched to a gene; V was cut back by 1 base and J by 15 bases. The CDR3 contains 16 residues. Germline V CDR1 and CDR2: MNHNS, SASEGT. This chain uses TRBV6-1 with TRBJ2-1, with 11 bases lining up with TRBD2. The source of this sequence is a male donor with ankylosing spondylitis. Sequencing was done on a sample of blood, either unsorted or a sorted T cell fraction (not recorded which). Here the CDR3 DNA reads TGTGCCAGCAGTGAAGGGGGGCTAGCGGGAGGCCGTGGGTTGTTCTTC. Its protein is CASSEGGLAGGRGLFF.